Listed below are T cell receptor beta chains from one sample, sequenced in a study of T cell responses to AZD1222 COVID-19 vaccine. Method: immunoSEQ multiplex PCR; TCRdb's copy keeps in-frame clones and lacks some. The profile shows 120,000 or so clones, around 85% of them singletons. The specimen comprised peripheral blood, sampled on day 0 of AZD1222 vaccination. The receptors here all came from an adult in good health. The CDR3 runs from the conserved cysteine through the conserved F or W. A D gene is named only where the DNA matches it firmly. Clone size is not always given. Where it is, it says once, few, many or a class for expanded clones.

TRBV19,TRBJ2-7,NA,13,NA,TGTGCCAGTAGTACCAGGGAGTCCTACGAGCAGTACTTC,CASSTRESYEQYF
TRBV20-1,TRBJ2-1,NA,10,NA,TGCAGTGCAGGCTGGGACCCCCAGGTCTTC,CSAGWDPQVF
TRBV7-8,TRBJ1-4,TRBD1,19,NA,TGTGCCAGCAGCCGGATAAGGACAGGGGTTTCCTCCCTTAATGAAAAACTGTTTTTT,CASSRIRTGVSSLNEKLFF
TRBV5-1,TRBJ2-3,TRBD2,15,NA,TGCGCCAGCAGCCGGACTAGCGGGAGCACAGATACGCAGTATTTT,CASSRTSGSTDTQYF
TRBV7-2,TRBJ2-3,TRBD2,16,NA,TGTGCCAGCAGCATAGGACTAGCGGGAGGGCGCGATACGCAGTATTTT,CASSIGLAGGRDTQYF
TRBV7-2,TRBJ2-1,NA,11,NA,TGTGCCAGCAGCTTATACGATGAGCAGTTCTTC,CASSLYDEQFF
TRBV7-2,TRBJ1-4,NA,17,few,TGTGCCAGCAGCTTAGTACGGGGGAGGTCAACTAATGAAAAACTGTTTTTT,CASSLVRGRSTNEKLFF
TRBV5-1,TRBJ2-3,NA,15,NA,TGCGCCAGCAGCTTAGCTAGGTACAGCACAGATACGCAGTATTTT,CASSLARYSTDTQYF
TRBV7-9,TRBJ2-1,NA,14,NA,TGTGCCAGCAGCTTAGCGCGACTGGGGGATGAGCAGTTCTTC,CASSLARLGDEQFF
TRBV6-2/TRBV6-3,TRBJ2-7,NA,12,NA,TGTGCCAGCAGCGTTAGCTCCTACGAGCAGTACTTC,CASSVSSYEQYF
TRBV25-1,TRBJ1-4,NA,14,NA,TGTGCCAGCCGGACCCAGTCCGGGAGTGAAAAACTGTTTTTT,CASRTQSGSEKLFF
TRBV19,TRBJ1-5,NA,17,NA,TGTGCCAGTAGTAGGCAGGGCGCACAGAATAGCAATCAGCCCCAGCATTTT,CASSRQGAQNSNQPQHF
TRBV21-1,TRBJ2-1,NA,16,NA,TGTGCCAGCAGCAAAAGTAGGACAGGGAGAGTCGATGAGCAGTTCTTC,CASSKSRTGRVDEQFF
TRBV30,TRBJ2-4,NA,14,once,TGTGCCTGGAAAGGGGATTTAGCCAAAAACATTCAGTACTTC,CAWKGDLAKNIQYF
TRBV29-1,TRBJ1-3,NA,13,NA,TGCAGCGTTGAAGAGAGCTCTGGAAACACCATATATTTT,CSVEESSGNTIYF
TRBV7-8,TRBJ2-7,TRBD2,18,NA,TGTGCCAGCAGCTTTACGACTAGCGGGGGGGTAAAGATCTACGAGCAGTACTTC,CASSFTTSGGVKIYEQYF
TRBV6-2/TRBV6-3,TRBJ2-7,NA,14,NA,TGTGCCAGCAGTAAATCCCGTGGGTCCTACGAGCAGTACTTC,CASSKSRGSYEQYF
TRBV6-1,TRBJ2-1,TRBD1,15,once,TGTGCCAGCAGTGAAGCAGGGGGCAGGGCCTATGAGCAGTTCTTC,CASSEAGGRAYEQFF
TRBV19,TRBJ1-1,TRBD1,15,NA,TGTGCCAGTAGGGACGACAGGGGGCGGAACACTGAAGCTTTCTTT,CASRDDRGRNTEAFF
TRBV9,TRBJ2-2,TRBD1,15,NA,TGTGCCAGCAGCGTTAGACAGGGAAACACCGGGGAGCTGTTTTTT,CASSVRQGNTGELFF
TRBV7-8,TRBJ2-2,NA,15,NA,TGTGCCAGCAGCTTTCGGCGCTTGAACACCGGGGAGCTGTTTTTT,CASSFRRLNTGELFF
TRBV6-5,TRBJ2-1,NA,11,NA,TGTGCCAGCAGTTACTCTAACGAGCAGTTCTTC,CASSYSNEQFF
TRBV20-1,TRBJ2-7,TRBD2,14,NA,TGCAGTGCTAGTGTCCCTAGCGGCTCCTACGAGCAGTACTTC,CSASVPSGSYEQYF
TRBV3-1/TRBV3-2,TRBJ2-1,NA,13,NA,TGTGCCAGCAGCCAGGGGTCGGGGTATGAGCAGTTCTTC,CASSQGSGYEQFF
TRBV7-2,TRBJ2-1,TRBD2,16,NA,TGTGCCAGCAGCTTATTTTTTAGCGGGTCGCACAATGAGCAGTTCTTC,CASSLFFSGSHNEQFF
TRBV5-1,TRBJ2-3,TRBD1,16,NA,TGCGCCAGCAGCTTGGCGGGGACAGCTAGCACAGATACGCAGTATTTT,CASSLAGTASTDTQYF
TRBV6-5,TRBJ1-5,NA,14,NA,TGTGCCAGCAGCCTTGGGGGTAGCAATCAGCCCCAGCATTTT,CASSLGGSNQPQHF
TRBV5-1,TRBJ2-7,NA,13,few,TGCGCCAGCAGTGAAGGACGGGGTCGGGAGCAGTACTTC,CASSEGRGREQYF
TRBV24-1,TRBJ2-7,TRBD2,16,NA,TGTGCCACCAGTGATTTGAAAGCGGGAGGGTTCGGCGAGCAGTACTTC,CATSDLKAGGFGEQYF
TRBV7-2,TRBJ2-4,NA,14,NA,TGTGCCAGCAGCTTCTCAGCGGCTAAAAACATTCAGTACTTC,CASSFSAAKNIQYF
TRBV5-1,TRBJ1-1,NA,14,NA,TGCGCCAGCAGCTTGGAGGCAGGCGGAACTGAAGCTTTCTTT,CASSLEAGGTEAFF
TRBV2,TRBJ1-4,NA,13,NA,TGTGCCATAGGGGGGACAACTAATGAAAAACTGTTTTTT,CAIGGTTNEKLFF
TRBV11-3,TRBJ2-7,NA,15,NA,TGTGCCAGCAGCTTAGGAGGGGGGAGCTCCTACGAGCAGTACTTC,CASSLGGGSSYEQYF
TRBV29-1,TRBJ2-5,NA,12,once,TGCAGCGTTGAAGGCGGGGAAGAGACCCAGTACTTC,CSVEGGEETQYF
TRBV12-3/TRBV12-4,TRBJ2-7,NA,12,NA,TGTGCCAGCAGTCCGACCTCCTACGAGCAGTACTTC,CASSPTSYEQYF
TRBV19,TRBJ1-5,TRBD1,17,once,TGTGCCAGTAGTATAACCCGGGACAGCCTTAGCAATCAGCCCCAGCATTTT,CASSITRDSLSNQPQHF
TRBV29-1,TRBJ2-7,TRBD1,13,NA,TGCAGCGTTGAAGGGACAGGGCGCTACGAGCAGTACTTC,CSVEGTGRYEQYF
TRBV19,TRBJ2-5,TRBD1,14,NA,TGTGCCAGTAGTATAACAGGGGGCCAGGAGACCCAGTACTTC,CASSITGGQETQYF
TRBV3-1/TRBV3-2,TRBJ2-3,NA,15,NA,TGTGCCAGCAGCTCTATAGGGGGGGTGGGCGATACGCAGTATTTT,CASSSIGGVGDTQYF
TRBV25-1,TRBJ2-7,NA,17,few,TGTGCCAGCAGTGAATGGAACAGGGTTCTGGGATACTACGAGCAGTACTTC,CASSEWNRVLGYYEQYF
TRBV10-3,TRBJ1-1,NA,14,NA,TGTGCCATCAGAGGGATTGGGACGGGAGAAGGAGCTTTCTTT,CAIRGIGTGEGAFF
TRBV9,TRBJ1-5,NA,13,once,TGTGCCAGCAGCGCCTTTAGCAATCAGCCCCAGCATTTT,CASSAFSNQPQHF
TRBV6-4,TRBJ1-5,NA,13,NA,TGTGCCAGCAGTGAGGTAGAGAATCAGCCCCAGCATTTT,CASSEVENQPQHF
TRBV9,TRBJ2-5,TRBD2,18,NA,TGTGCCAGCAGCGCACGGACTAGCGGGAGGCAATCCCAAGAGACCCAGTACTTC,CASSARTSGRQSQETQYF
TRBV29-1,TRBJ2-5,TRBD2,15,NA,TGCAGCGTTGGCAACGGGGGGACCCCGGGGGAGACCCAGTACTTC,CSVGNGGTPGETQYF
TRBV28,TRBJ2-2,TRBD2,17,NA,TGTGCCAGCAGTGCCCTGGCGGGGGGTCCGAACACCGGGGAGCTGTTTTTT,CASSALAGGPNTGELFF
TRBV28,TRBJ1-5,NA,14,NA,TGTGCCAGCAGTTTAGGGGACACCCATCAGCCCCAGCATTTT,CASSLGDTHQPQHF
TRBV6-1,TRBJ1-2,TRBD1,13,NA,TGTGCCAGCAGTGAGACAGGGGACTATGGCTACACCTTC,CASSETGDYGYTF
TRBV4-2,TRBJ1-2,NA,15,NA,TGTGCCAGCAGCCAAGGGGACGTCTTGGGCAAGGGCTACACCTTC,CASSQGDVLGKGYTF
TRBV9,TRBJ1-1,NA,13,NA,TGTGCCAGCAGCGTAGCTCTGGTAACTGAAGCTTTCTTT,CASSVALVTEAFF
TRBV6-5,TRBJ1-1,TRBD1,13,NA,TGTGCCAGCAGTCGACAGGGGACCACTGAAGCTTTCTTT,CASSRQGTTEAFF
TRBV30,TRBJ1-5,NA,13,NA,TGTGCCTGGAGCCCCTCGAGCAATCAGCCCCAGCATTTT,CAWSPSSNQPQHF
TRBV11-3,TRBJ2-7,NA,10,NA,TGTGCCAGCAGCCCCGCCGAGCAGTACTTC,CASSPAEQYF